The next 24 T cell receptor beta chains were all read from a single sample in a study of CD8 T cells in ankylosing spondylitis. General study findings and limits: Roughly eight highly homologous variants made up a TCR beta motif that seemed to typify ankylosing spondylitis blood.

Their cognate antigens are unknown. Using its own MiXCR run on the 5' RACE reads, TCRdb lists one record per CDR3 protein. The sample comprises hundreds of thousands of distinct CDR3 sequences, about 12% of which are singletons, and 0.45% to 0.6% rests with the top ten. Sequencing was done on a sample of blood, either unsorted or a sorted T cell fraction (not recorded which). Source of these receptors: a male donor with ankylosing spondylitis.

Details on this clonotype: This may arise from a read error, as a much more abundant clone is one base away. The genes are TRBV5-6 and TRBJ2-7; D is possibly TRBD2 (5 bases). The CDR3 runs 16 residues. CDR1 and CDR2 (germline): SGHDT, YYEEEE. The germline V and J ends were trimmed by 1 base and 2 bases, with 16 bases remaining between them. CDR3 DNA: TGTGCCAGCAGCTTGTATGATCCTAGCTCGACCTACGAGCAGTACTTC. This gives the protein CASSLYDPSSTYEQYF.

Ten or more counts support this clonotype. The rearrangement uses TRBV20-1 and TRBJ1-2, with 8 bases matching TRBD1. In germline, CDR1 is DFQATT, CDR2 SNEGSKA (reference sequence). V lost 3 bases, J lost 6 bases, and 6 bases stayed unmatched. The CDR3 runs to 13 residues. CDR3 region: CSARTGVIHGYTF. DNA of the CDR3: TGCAGTGCTAGGACAGGGGTTATTCATGGCTACACCTTC.

This chain joins TRBV6-5 and TRBJ1-1; tentatively, D is TRBD1 (6 bases). The germline V and J ends were trimmed by 8 bases and 1 base, with 11 bases remaining between them. This CDR3 comprises 13 residues. Germline V CDR1 and CDR2: MNHEY, SVGAGI. The CDR3 nucleotides read TGTGCCAGCCGCTACAGGGAGAACACTGAAGCTTTCTTT. Translation gives CASRYRENTEAFF.

This clonotype was observed a handful of times. The chain links TRBV7-9 to TRBJ2-1, with D possibly TRBD2 on 5 matching bases. In germline, CDR1 is SEHNR, CDR2 FQNEAQ (reference sequence). This CDR3 spans 16 amino acids. The V end lost 3 bases, the J end lost 0 bases, and 12 bases lay between the germline ends. CDR3 sequence reads: CASSLVDYSSYNEQFF. CDR3 bases: TGTGCCAGCAGCTTGGTCGACTACAGCTCCTACAATGAGCAGTTCTTC.

This rearrangement joins TRBV3-1 to TRBJ1-2; D possibly corresponds to TRBD1 (5 bases). The ends were cut back, 3 bases at V and 3 bases at J, with 14 bases in the middle. CDR3 size: 15 residues. CDR1 is LGHDT and CDR2 is YNNKEL in the germline V gene (reference sequence). CDR3 amino acids: CASSHGWGSDYGYTF. CDR3 DNA sequence: TGTGCCAGCAGCCACGGGTGGGGGTCAGACTATGGCTACACCTTC.

This clonotype was observed many times. The rearrangement links TRBV29-1 to TRBJ2-3, with D hard to call. The CDR3 totals 15 residues. The V end was cut by 3 bases, the J end by 4 bases, with 17 bases between. Germline V gene sequence: CDR1 SQVTM, CDR2 ANQGSEA. The CDR3 loop is CSVDFPRARPDTQYF. The CDR3 coding sequence is TGCAGCGTTGATTTTCCCCGGGCGAGGCCAGATACGCAGTATTTT.

This clonotype came up a few times. This chain uses TRBV27 with TRBJ2-5; tentative D call: TRBD1 (6 bases). This CDR3 comprises 14 residues. Germline V gene lookup returns CDR1 MNHEY and CDR2 SMNVEV (reference sequence). V lost 2 bases and J lost 2, with 9 bases in between. DNA for the CDR3: TGTGCCAGCAGTTTAGGACAGTGGCAAGAGACCCAGTACTTC. This codes for CASSLGQWQETQYF.

In its sample, this clonotype was seen a few times. CDR3 DNA: TGTGCCAGCTCACCACCGATTCGATTGGGATCCTACTCTGGGGCCAACGTCCTGACTTTC. Protein sequence: CASSPPIRLGSYSGANVLTF. This sequence joins TRBV18 and TRBJ2-6; D is uncertain. V lost 0 bases and J lost 0, with 18 bases in between. The CDR3 extends over 20 amino acids. Germline CDR1 reads KGHSH; CDR2 reads LQKENI.

The chain carries TRBV9 and TRBJ2-3; a weak D match, TRBD2 (5 bases). Germline lookup yields CDR1 SGDLS and CDR2 YYNGEE. Trimming removed 0 bases from V and 2 bases from J, with 7 bases in between. The CDR3 covers 14 residues. DNA of the CDR3: TGTGCCAGCAGCGTAGTGGACTTCACAGATACGCAGTATTTT. Protein product: CASSVVDFTDTQYF. Full variable domain (rest looked up from reference TRBV9 and TRBJ2-3): DSGVTQTPKHLITATGQRVTLRCSPRSGDLSVYWYQQSLDQGLQFLIQYYNGEERAKGNILERFSAQQFPDLHSELNLSSLELGDSALYFCASSVVDFTDTQYFGPGTRLTVL.

This clonotype was seen many times. An end of the junction does not agree with germline; a read error may underlie this. The CDR3: CASSVDLGLAGGDEQFF. In DNA form, the CDR3 reads TGTGCCAGCAGCGTAGACCTTGGACTAGCGGGAGGCGATGAGCAGTTCTTC. The chain employs TRBV11-2 and TRBJ2-1, with 14 bases lining up with TRBD2. CDR1 is SGHAT, CDR2 FQNNGV, per germline. CDR3 length: 17 residues. The variable domain in full, completed from reference TRBV11-2 and TRBJ2-1, reads EAGVAQSPRYKIIEKRQSVAFWCNPISGHATLYWYQQILGQGPKLLIQFQNNGVVDDSQLPKDRFSAERLKGVDSTLKIQPAKLEDSAVYLCASSVDLGLAGGDEQFFGPGTRLTVL.

V is TRBV5-1 and J is TRBJ2-5; 8 bases match TRBD1. Germline V gene data show CDR1 as SGHRS and CDR2 as YFSETQ. Trimming cost V 2 bases and J 4 bases; bases outside gene matches: 7. CDR3 length equals 15 residues. This CDR3 is CASSLRTGLGETQYF. The CDR3 bases are TGCGCCAGCAGCTTAAGGACAGGGCTAGGAGAGACCCAGTACTTC.

This chain connects TRBV5-1 to TRBJ2-3, with no clear D. CDR3 length equals 14 residues. CDR1 is SGHRS, CDR2 YFSETQ, per germline. V was cut by 1 base and J by 5 bases, with 11 bases left in between. In DNA form, the CDR3 reads TGCGCCAGCAGCTTGTATCCCACGAGAGATACGCAGTATTTT. Its translation is CASSLYPTRDTQYF.

This sequence joins TRBV30 and TRBJ1-6; D call uncertain. CDR1 and CDR2 from the germline V gene are GTSNPN and SVGIG (reference sequence). The CDR3 loop spans 13 amino acids. The V end was cut by 2 bases, the J end by 5 bases, with 7 bases between. CDR3 sequence (DNA): TGTGCCTGGAGTAGAGATAATAATTCACCCCTCCACTTT. Amino acid sequence: CAWSRDNNSPLHF.

This clonotype was counted ten times or more. J is TRBJ2-1 and V is TRBV10-2; D ambiguous. The CDR3 totals 11 residues. CDR1 and CDR2 from the germline V gene are WSHSY and SAAADI. V lost 5 bases and J lost 15, with 14 bases in between. The CDR3 DNA sequence: TGCGCCAGCAGTCAGGCCCTAAGGGTGTTCTTC. The encoded protein is CASSQALRVFF.

In this sample, this clonotype turned up once. The chain links TRBV11-1 to TRBJ2-7; no firm D call. The CDR3 contains 16 residues. With 5 bases removed from V and 0 bases from J, the gap between germline ends came to 17 bases. Germline V gene lookup returns CDR1 SGHAT and CDR2 FQDESV (reference sequence). DNA for the CDR3: TGTGCCAGCAGCCCAGGTGGCGTTAGGAGCTCCTACGAGCAGTACTTC. This gives the protein CASSPGGVRSSYEQYF.

The chain carries TRBV20-1 and TRBJ2-2, with D possibly being TRBD1 or TRBD2 (7 bases each). The CDR3 has 16 residues. Trimming stripped 6 bases from V and 1 base from J, with 18 bases between. Germline-derived CDR1 and CDR2 are DFQATT and SNEGSKA (reference sequence). Here the CDR3 reads CSASGGGRWNTGELFF. CDR3 DNA: TGCAGTGCCTCAGGGGGGGGACGATGGAACACCGGGGAGCTGTTTTTT.

The DNA for the CDR3 is TGCGCCAGCAGCCCGGGGACGGCCGGACCCGGGGAGCTGTTTTTT. Translated: CASSPGTAGPGELFF. The chain combines TRBV5-1 with TRBJ2-2; D could derive from TRBD1 or TRBD2 (5 bases each). Per the germline V gene, CDR1 is SGHRS and CDR2 is YFSETQ. V was pared by 4 bases and J by 6 bases, with 16 bases between. The CDR3 runs to 15 residues.

This clonotype was seen ten or more times. The rearrangement links TRBV5-1 to TRBJ1-6; D gene ambiguous. This CDR3 contains 14 residues. Trimming stripped 7 bases from V and 6 bases from J, with 14 bases between. The germline V gene has CDR1 SGHRS and CDR2 YFSETQ. The DNA for the CDR3 is TGCGCCAGCTCGACCCAAGGCCGTAATTCACCCCTCCACTTT. This translates into CASSTQGRNSPLHF.

The chain is built from TRBV30 and TRBJ1-5; D possibly corresponds to TRBD1 (5 bases). Deletions cut 2 bases from V and 9 bases from J, with 14 bases between. The CDR3 is 13 residues long. Per the germline V gene, CDR1 is GTSNPN and CDR2 is SVGIG (reference sequence). Written as DNA, the CDR3 is TGTGCCTGGAGTACGAACCGGGACCGGCCCCAGCATTTT. Its translation: CAWSTNRDRPQHF.

This chain links TRBV6-1 with TRBJ2-7; no clear D gene. This CDR3 spans 11 amino acids. In germline, CDR1 is MNHNS, CDR2 SASEGT. V lost 8 bases to trimming and J lost 3 bases, with 8 bases between them. The CDR3 DNA follows: TGTGCCAGCCTGGCGGTCTACGAGCAGTACTTC. Encoded protein: CASLAVYEQYF.

DNA for the CDR3: TGTGCCAGCAGTCCCTCGGGACGAGTCGTCACCGGGGAGCTGTTTTTT. It yields the protein CASSPSGRVVTGELFF. The chain couples TRBV5-6 to TRBJ2-2; TRBD1 or TRBD2 may be the D gene (5 bases each). The CDR3 is 16 residues long. Germline CDR1 SGHDT, CDR2 YYEEEE. Trimming removed 5 bases from V and 4 bases from J, with 18 bases in between. Supplemented by reference TRBV5-6 and TRBJ2-2, the full variable domain reads DAGVTQSPTHLIKTRGQQVTLRCSPKSGHDTVSWYQQALGQGPQFIFQYYEEEERQRGNFPDRFSGHQFPNYSSELNVNALLLGDSALYLCASSPSGRVVTGELFFGEGSRLTVL.

There are many counts of this clonotype. The CDR3 spells CSVSTGSSYNSPLHF. The DNA of the CDR3 is TGCAGCGTGTCGACAGGGAGCTCCTATAATTCACCCCTCCACTTT. The rearrangement joins TRBV29-1 to TRBJ1-6; 7 nucleotides align to TRBD1. Losses at the gene ends were 6 bases for V and 0 bases for J; bases not matched to a gene: 5. The length of the CDR3 is 15 residues. Germline CDR1 is SQVTM and CDR2 is ANQGSEA.

This clonotype was picked up a small number of times. The rearrangement uses TRBV6-5 and TRBJ2-7; the D gene is possibly TRBD2 (6 bases). The CDR3 runs 19 residues. Germline lookup yields CDR1 MNHEY and CDR2 SVGAGI. Trimming shortened V by 2 bases and J by 1 base, and 24 bases separated the two germline ends. In nucleotides, the CDR3 is TGTGCCAGCAGTTACGCCCCGATGGCCGTCCCTGGGACTTCCTACGAGCAGTACTTC. Its protein is CASSYAPMAVPGTSYEQYF.

In its sample, this clonotype was seen a few times. V and J are TRBV7-9 and TRBJ1-1, with TRBD1 matching 10 bases. The CDR3 sequence is 15 residues long. Losses at the gene ends were 10 bases for V and 3 bases for J; bases not matched to a gene: 11. The germline CDR1 and CDR2 sequences are SEHNR and FQNEAQ (reference sequence). In DNA, the CDR3 is TGTGCCACCGACAGGGGGCTGTTTCGGGACACTGAAGCTTTCTTT. Translated, it gives CATDRGLFRDTEAFF. The whole variable domain, filled in from reference TRBV7-9 and TRBJ1-1, reads DTGVSQNPRHKITKRGQNVTFRCDPISEHNRLYWYRQTLGQGPEFLTYFQNEAQLEKSRLLSDRFSAERPKGSFSTLEIQRTEQGDSAMYLCATDRGLFRDTEAFFGQGTRLTVV.